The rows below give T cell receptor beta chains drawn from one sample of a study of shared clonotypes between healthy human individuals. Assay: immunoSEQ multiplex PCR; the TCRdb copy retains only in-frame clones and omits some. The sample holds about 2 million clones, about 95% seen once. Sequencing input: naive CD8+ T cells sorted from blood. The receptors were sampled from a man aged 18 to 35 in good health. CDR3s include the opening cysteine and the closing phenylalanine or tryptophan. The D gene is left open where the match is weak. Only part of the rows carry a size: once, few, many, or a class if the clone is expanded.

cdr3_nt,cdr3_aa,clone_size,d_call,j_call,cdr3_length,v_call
TGTGCCAGCAGCGTATCCGGACAGGGTTCTTATACGCAGTATTTT,CASSVSGQGSYTQYF,-,TRBD1,TRBJ2-3,15,TRBV9
TGTGCCAGCAGCGCTGGGACTATCAGTGGCGGGGAGCTGTTTTTT,CASSAGTISGGELFF,-,TRBD2,TRBJ2-2,15,TRBV6-1
TGTGCCAGCAGTGACGGGGACAGTAATCAGCCCCAGCATTTT,CASSDGDSNQPQHF,few,TRBD1,TRBJ1-5,14,TRBV25-1
TGTGCCAGCAGCTTAGATGGGGGCGAGCTGTTTTTT,CASSLDGGELFF,-,-,TRBJ2-2,12,TRBV11-3
TGTGCCAGCAGCCAGATACCCGGACTAGCGGGAGTGGGAGATACGCAGTATTTT,CASSQIPGLAGVGDTQYF,-,TRBD2,TRBJ2-3,18,TRBV14
TGCGCCAGCAGCCAAGATCATCTATGGACTAGCGGTTCCACAGATACGCAGTATTTT,CASSQDHLWTSGSTDTQYF,-,TRBD2,TRBJ2-3,19,TRBV4-3
TGTGCCAGCAGTTTACTCGGGACAGGGAACACCGGGGAGCTGTTTTTT,CASSLLGTGNTGELFF,-,TRBD1,TRBJ2-2,16,TRBV27
TGTGCCAGTAGCCCCCTCTGGAGCACAGATACGCAGTATTTT,CASSPLWSTDTQYF,-,-,TRBJ2-3,14,TRBV19
TGTGCCAGCATCGAACTAGCGGGAGGGCCCTACGAGCAGTACTTC,CASIELAGGPYEQYF,-,TRBD2,TRBJ2-7,15,TRBV2
TGTGCCAGCAGCCCCCTGGGTTTGAACACTGAAGCTTTCTTT,CASSPLGLNTEAFF,-,-,TRBJ1-1,14,TRBV9
TGTGCCAGCAGCTTGGCTGGCTCCGAGCAGTACTTC,CASSLAGSEQYF,-,-,TRBJ2-7,12,TRBV5-6
TGCGCCAGCAGCCAAGATTCAGGGGCGGCGTACAACGAGCAGTACTTC,CASSQDSGAAYNEQYF,-,-,TRBJ2-7,16,TRBV4-1
TGTGCCAGCAGTTTTGGGGGCTCCTCAGCAGATACGCAGTATTTT,CASSFGGSSADTQYF,once,-,TRBJ2-3,15,TRBV28
TGTGCCAGTAGTTCGTCGACAGGAGCCTACGAGCAGTACTTC,CASSSSTGAYEQYF,-,-,TRBJ2-7,14,TRBV19
TGCAGCGTTAACAGGCCTCAAGAGACCCAGTACTTC,CSVNRPQETQYF,once,-,TRBJ2-5,12,TRBV29-1
TGCGCCAGCAGCCAAGATCGGGGTCCCGGGGAGCTGTTTTTT,CASSQDRGPGELFF,-,-,TRBJ2-2,14,TRBV4-1
TGCAGCGTTGACGACACCTACGAGCAGTACTTC,CSVDDTYEQYF,-,-,TRBJ2-7,11,TRBV29-1
TGTGCCAGCAGCTTGGCCCGGAGGCTGGGGGGCGGAGGTTGTGGGTACTTC,CASSLARRLGGGGCGYF,-,-,TRBJ2-7,17,TRBV5-6
TGTGCCAGCAGCGGGGTCCACGAGCAGTACTTC,CASSGVHEQYF,-,-,TRBJ2-7,11,TRBV6-4
TGTGCCAGCAACTACGGTAGAGGGGCCAACACTGAAGCTTTCTTT,CASNYGRGANTEAFF,-,-,TRBJ1-1,15,TRBV27
TGTGCCAGCAGCTCTAGGGAGGCGGATGAAAAACTGTTTTTT,CASSSREADEKLFF,once,-,TRBJ1-4,14,TRBV7-9
TGTGCCACCAGCAGAGATGAACACGGCACAGATACGCAGTATTTT,CATSRDEHGTDTQYF,-,-,TRBJ2-3,15,TRBV15
TGTGCCAGCAGCTATGAGCGAACTGAAGCTTTCTTT,CASSYERTEAFF,-,-,TRBJ1-1,12,TRBV7-9
TGTGCCAGCAGTGCCGGGCCCAGGGGGTCTTACGAGCAGTACTTC,CASSAGPRGSYEQYF,-,TRBD1,TRBJ2-7,15,TRBV6-5
TGTGCCAGCAGCCTGGGAGTGAACACTGAAGCTTTCTTT,CASSLGVNTEAFF,-,-,TRBJ1-1,13,TRBV11-2
TGTGCCAGCAGCTTAGTGGGGAAAGAGACCCAGTACTTC,CASSLVGKETQYF,-,-,TRBJ2-5,13,TRBV7-8
TGTGCCAGCAGCGCGGGACTAGCGGGGAACAATGAGCAGTTCTTC,CASSAGLAGNNEQFF,-,TRBD2,TRBJ2-1,15,TRBV9
TGTGCCAGCAGCTGGGACAGGGTGGGGACTGAAGCTTTCTTT,CASSWDRVGTEAFF,once,TRBD1,TRBJ1-1,14,TRBV7-8
TGTGCCACCAGCTTGCTAGGGAACGGCGAGCAGTACTTC,CATSLLGNGEQYF,-,-,TRBJ2-7,13,TRBV15
TGTGCCAGCAGCTCCCCGGGGAATTCCTACGAGCAGTACTTC,CASSSPGNSYEQYF,-,-,TRBJ2-7,14,TRBV7-9
TGTGCCAGCAGCCCGCAGGGGGCGCAGGACTATGGCTACACCTTC,CASSPQGAQDYGYTF,-,TRBD1,TRBJ1-2,15,TRBV13
TGTGCTAGTGGTCCCGCTGGGCTGGGGAACGAGCAGTACTTC,CASGPAGLGNEQYF,-,-,TRBJ2-7,14,TRBV12-5
TGTGCCAGCGCGGGACAGGGGAACTATGGCTACACCTTC,CASAGQGNYGYTF,-,TRBD1,TRBJ1-2,13,TRBV2
TGTGCCAGCAGCTTAGTGAAGGGGGGCACAGATACGCAGTATTTT,CASSLVKGGTDTQYF,-,-,TRBJ2-3,15,TRBV7-8
TGTGCCAGCAGTGAATGGACAGGACGATCCTACGAGCAGTACTTC,CASSEWTGRSYEQYF,-,TRBD1,TRBJ2-7,15,TRBV25-1
TGCGCCAGCAGCTTGTCTTGGGAACGGAGTGAAAAACTGTTTTTT,CASSLSWERSEKLFF,-,-,TRBJ1-4,15,TRBV5-1
TGCGCCAGCAGCCAAGATTTTGTAGTTTACACAGATACGCAGTATTTT,CASSQDFVVYTDTQYF,-,-,TRBJ2-3,16,TRBV4-3
TGCAGCGTTGGGGAGGGGTCTAGCTATGGCTACACCTTC,CSVGEGSSYGYTF,-,-,TRBJ1-2,13,TRBV29-1
TGCGCCAGCAGTTATATCCCCCTGAGGGGGCGTCGCACAGATACGCAGTATTTT,CASSYIPLRGRRTDTQYF,-,TRBD1,TRBJ2-3,18,TRBV10-1
TGTGCCAGCAGCTTCGACAGTTCCACGCAGTATTTT,CASSFDSSTQYF,-,-,TRBJ2-3,12,TRBV11-2
TGCAGCGTTGACGGCGGGAACACAGATACGCAGTATTTT,CSVDGGNTDTQYF,-,-,TRBJ2-3,13,TRBV29-1
TGTGCCAGCCGTCAAAGGGACAGTCATCAGCCCCAGCATTTT,CASRQRDSHQPQHF,-,TRBD1,TRBJ1-5,14,TRBV27
TGTGCCAGCAGTTACAGGGAGGGGAACTATGGCTACACCTTC,CASSYREGNYGYTF,-,-,TRBJ1-2,14,TRBV6-5
TGCGCCAGCAGCTTGGGGGCACCGGGACAGGGCGACATAAGGACCTTC,CASSLGAPGQGDIRTF,-,TRBD1,TRBJ1-2,16,TRBV5-1
TGTGCCAGTAGTATTGGACTAGCGGAATACGAGCAGTACTTC,CASSIGLAEYEQYF,-,TRBD2,TRBJ2-7,14,TRBV19
TGTGCCAGCAGCCATGCCCCCGGGACTACGGTCACAGATACGCAGTATTTT,CASSHAPGTTVTDTQYF,-,TRBD2,TRBJ2-3,17,TRBV4-2
TGTGCCCTCGACTCTCCGGGACTAGCGGAGTCCACAGATACGCAGTATTTT,CALDSPGLAESTDTQYF,-,TRBD2,TRBJ2-3,17,TRBV30
TGCGCCAGCAGCTTGGCGGACCACCAAGAGACCCAGTACTTC,CASSLADHQETQYF,-,-,TRBJ2-5,14,TRBV5-1
TGTGCCACCAGCAGAAATCCGGGACAAGGAGACATTCAGTACTTC,CATSRNPGQGDIQYF,-,-,TRBJ2-4,15,TRBV15
TGTGCCAGCAGTTTTAGGGCGGGAGGGCTTGGAAACATTCAGTACTTC,CASSFRAGGLGNIQYF,-,TRBD2,TRBJ2-4,16,TRBV27
TGCGCCAGCAGCACGTCTAGCGGGGGGGCCACAGATACGCAGTATTTT,CASSTSSGGATDTQYF,-,TRBD2,TRBJ2-3,16,TRBV5-1
TGTGCCAGCAGCGGTATACAGGGTACCCATGGCTACACCTTC,CASSGIQGTHGYTF,-,-,TRBJ1-2,14,TRBV9
TGTGCCAGCAGCTTGGGGGACCTACTACGGGAGCAGTTCTTC,CASSLGDLLREQFF,-,-,TRBJ2-1,14,TRBV5-6
TGCGCCAGTACAGGGTCGGTCGTGGCCAAAAACATTCAGTACTTC,CASTGSVVAKNIQYF,-,-,TRBJ2-4,15,TRBV10-2
TGCAGCGCCTCAACAGGACAAGAGACCCAGTACTTC,CSASTGQETQYF,-,-,TRBJ2-5,12,TRBV29-1